The source of this T cell receptor beta chain is a study of T cells in Graves' hyperthyroidism and ophthalmopathy. The wider study: Peripheral blood was taken when the disease was first diagnosed, before any treatment began.

Study conclusions and caveats: Most expanded thyroid clonotypes above 0.001 also appeared in blood.

Amplified TCR beta CDR3 regions derived from RNA transcripts. First-round RT-PCR of the TCR CDR3 relied on the HTBI primer set. MiXCR, applied by TCRdb to the multiplex PCR reads, yields one record per CDR3 protein. Of under 550,000 distinct CDR3 sequences in the sample, about an eighth were seen once. Hyperthyroidism in the patients, aged 18 to 65, was newly diagnosed and under 2 months in duration. This clonotype occurred many times. Antigen: not known. The germline gives CDR1 MDHEN, CDR2 SYDVKM. This CDR3 has 15 residues. Trimming shortened V by 8 bases and J by 1 base, and 17 bases separated the two germline ends.

Source material: blood. The V call is TRBV28, the J call TRBJ2-5; D is possibly TRBD2 (6 bases). This TCR was sampled from a woman in her late teens or twenties with Graves' hyperthyroidism. The CDR3 nucleotides read TGTGCCAGCTTAGGAGGGGCGCAAATCCAAGAGACCCAGTACTTC. This sequence encodes CASLGGAQIQETQYF.